This entry lists 10 T cell receptor beta chains sequenced from one sample in a study of PD-1 blockade in classical Hodgkin lymphoma. Method: immunoSEQ multiplex PCR; TCRdb's copy keeps in-frame clones and lacks some. The table records about 30,000 clones, around 86% of them present only once. Time point specified: cycle 4 day 1 (C4D1), after more than five weeks of nivolumab. Every patient had relapsed following autologous stem cell transplantation, and cohorts differed in brentuximab vedotin exposure. Out of thawed PBMCs, magnetic negative selection purified CD4+ T cells. Source: CD4+ T cells from blood, taken before the fourth cycle of nivolumab. These receptors originate from a human donor with classical Hodgkin lymphoma.

V is TRBV7-9 and J is TRBJ2-2, with 9 bases lining up with TRBD1. The CDR3 consists of 16 residues. J was trimmed by 2 bases and V by 5 bases; bases with no gene match: 6. Germline V lookup: CDR1 SEHNR, CDR2 FQNEAQ (reference sequence). CDR3 nucleotide sequence: TGTGCCAGCAGCCGGAGGGACAGGGAAAACACCGGGGAGCTGTTTTTT. It specifies CASSRRDRENTGELFF.

The CDR3 sequence: CASNGAYYEQYF. DNA for the CDR3: TGTGCCAGCAATGGAGCGTATTACGAGCAGTACTTC. The chain is built from TRBV6-1 and TRBJ2-7; no firm D call. Germline V CDR1 and CDR2: MNHNS, SASEGT. V was pared by 7 bases and J by 4 bases, with 11 bases between. The CDR3 is 12 residues long.

A single count supports this clone. This chain connects TRBV5-4 to TRBJ2-1, with D possibly matching TRBD2 (6 bases). Per germline, CDR1 SGHNT and CDR2 YYREEE (reference sequence). The CDR3 runs 15 residues. Trimming cost V 1 base and J 8 bases, with 16 bases left between them. Here the CDR3 DNA reads TGTGCCAGCAGCTTGACGACGGACGGCGGGGATGAGCAGTTCTTC. Translating it yields CASSLTTDGGDEQFF.

The chain employs TRBV6-5 and TRBJ1-1; D gene ambiguous. V lost 5 bases to trimming and J lost 7 bases, with 8 bases between them. The CDR3 spans 11 residues. The germline CDR1 and CDR2 sequences are MNHEY and SVGAGI. CDR3 nucleotides: TGTGCCAGCAGTGAAGCGATTGAAGCTTTCTTT. It translates to CASSEAIEAFF.

In DNA form, the CDR3 reads TGCGCCAGCAGCTTGGGGGGCAGGCCTAGCTCTGGGGCCAACGTCCTGACTTTC. Amino acids: CASSLGGRPSSGANVLTF. The rearrangement links TRBV5-1 to TRBJ2-6; tentatively, D is TRBD1 (5 bases). The germline V gene has CDR1 SGHRS and CDR2 YFSETQ. V shed 0 bases and J shed 0 bases, with 13 bases lying between them. The CDR3 extends over 18 amino acids.

The chain joins TRBV6-1 to TRBJ1-1, with D unclear. Trimming pared 4 bases from V and 1 base from J, leaving 10 bases between. This CDR3 spans 14 amino acids. Germline V gene sequence: CDR1 MNHNS, CDR2 SASEGT. The CDR3 reads CASSAAPPNTEAFF. The CDR3 DNA reads TGTGCCAGCAGTGCTGCACCACCGAACACTGAAGCTTTCTTT.

V is TRBV5-1 and J is TRBJ1-3; a weak D match, TRBD1 (5 bases). V was clipped by 4 bases and J by 0 bases, with 14 bases between them. The CDR3 length is 16 residues. In germline, CDR1 is SGHRS, CDR2 YFSETQ. In DNA, the CDR3 is TGCGCCAGCAGCATACCAACAGGATCCTCTGGAAACACCATATATTTT. Its protein product is CASSIPTGSSGNTIYF.

J is TRBJ2-1 and V is TRBV7-9, with TRBD1 matching 8 bases. Per germline, CDR1 SEHNR and CDR2 FQNEAQ (reference sequence). This CDR3 has 15 residues. V dropped 3 bases and J dropped 7; count of bases not matched to a gene: 8. The DNA of the CDR3 is TGTGCCAGCAGCTTTCAGGGGGCCCCTGGAAATGAGCAGTTCTTC. Translated: CASSFQGAPGNEQFF.

This chain uses TRBV2 with TRBJ2-5; TRBD1 might be the D (5 bases). Germline V gene lookup returns CDR1 SNHLY and CDR2 FYNNEI. V gave up 8 bases and J gave up 5 bases, with 24 bases separating them. The CDR3 has 16 residues. In DNA, the CDR3 is TGTGCCAGCTCATTAGGGCACAGGCGTTCAACCGAGACCCAGTACTTC. Translating it yields CASSLGHRRSTETQYF.

The chain has TRBV6-1 and TRBJ2-7; the D gene is possibly TRBD2 (6 bases). Germline lookup yields CDR1 MNHNS and CDR2 SASEGT. CDR3 length: 15 amino acids. V was cut by 4 bases and J by 2 bases, with 15 bases left in between. CDR3 DNA: TGTGCCAGCAGTGGGCGGGAATTTGGAGCCTACGAGCAGTACTTC. The encoded protein is CASSGREFGAYEQYF.